This T cell receptor (beta chain) derives from a study of CD8 T cells in ankylosing spondylitis (dated by TCRdb to between 2016 and 2019). Background on the whole study: The study profiled T cell receptor beta repertoires in healthy donors and ankylosing spondylitis patients to find disease-linked TCR variants. Peripheral blood was sampled, and synovial fluid was also collected from ankylosing spondylitis patients. In total, the full study cohort was made up of 85 to 140 healthy donors and some 26 ankylosing spondylitis patients. Overall study results and their limits: According to the report, matched synovial fluid samples from ankylosing spondylitis patients were significantly enriched for the disease-linked clones. Some of the motif variants had been reported before in the synovial fluid and blood of reactive arthritis patients, a finding that suggests common disease-initiation mechanisms. A TCR beta motif made up of several highly homologous amino acid variants appeared to be characteristic of blood from ankylosing spondylitis patients. The disease-linked clones showed a CD8+ phenotype and occurred at relatively low frequencies in peripheral blood.

The instrument given in TCRdb is Illumina HiSeq 2500. Quantitative 5'-RACE with molecular barcodes was the method used to prepare the TCR beta libraries. The authors' analysis ran thus. A new computational method, built on a probabilistic model of VDJ rearrangement, was used to identify disease-linked TCR variants. Using fastp trimming at Q25 and MiXCR clonotype assembly, TCRdb reanalyzed the public sequencing data and kept in-frame beta chains. Identical CDR3 protein sequences are pooled into one entry, listed with their most common genes and DNA. TCRdb, rather than the study authors, made the V and J calls. In this sample the table shows 750,000 to 850,000 distinct CDR3 sequences, 12% of which occur a single time. 0.51% of the sample comes from the top ten. This clonotype showed up just once. The antigen this receptor binds is unknown. No base quality values were provided; no much bigger clone lies one nucleotide off. Evidence from a single read is weak.

The V end loses 2 bases and the J end loses 4 bases, and a stretch of 11 bases separates them. The CDR3 has 14 amino acids, counting the end cysteine and phenylalanine. Only the CDR3 part of the read is kept: 42 bases, read in frame from the first base. From a lookup of the germline V gene, CDR1 and CDR2 are MNHNS and SASEGT. Material: blood, either unsorted or a sorted T cell fraction (not recorded which). The receptor was derived from a male donor with ankylosing spondylitis. The rearrangement joined TRBV6-1 to TRBJ1-1, and the D gene may be TRBD1, 6 bases matching. The DNA is as follows: TGTGCCAGCAGTGAACTTAGGGGGGTCACTGAAGCTTTCTTT. Its amino acids are CASSELRGVTEAFF.